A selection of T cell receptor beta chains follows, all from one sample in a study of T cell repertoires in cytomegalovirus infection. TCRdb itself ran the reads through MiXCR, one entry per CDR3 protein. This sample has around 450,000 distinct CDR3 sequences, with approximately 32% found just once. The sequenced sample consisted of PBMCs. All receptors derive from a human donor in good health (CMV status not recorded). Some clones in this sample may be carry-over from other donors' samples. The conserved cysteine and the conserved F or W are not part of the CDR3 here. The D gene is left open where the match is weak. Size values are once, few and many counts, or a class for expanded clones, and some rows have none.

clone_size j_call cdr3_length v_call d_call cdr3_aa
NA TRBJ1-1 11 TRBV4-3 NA ASSQIVNTEAF
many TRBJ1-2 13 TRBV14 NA ASSQNRGGADGYT
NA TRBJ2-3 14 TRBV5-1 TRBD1 ASSLVPGQGTDTQY
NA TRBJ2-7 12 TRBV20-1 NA SARVKGGGYEQY
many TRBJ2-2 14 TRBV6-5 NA ASSYWDNANTGELF
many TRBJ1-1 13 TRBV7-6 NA ASSRVGTTNTEAF
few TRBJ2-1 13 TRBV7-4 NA ASSAPYSSYNEQF
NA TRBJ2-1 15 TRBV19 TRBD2 ASKLAGAQYSYNEQF
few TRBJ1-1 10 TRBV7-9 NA ASSLVDSQAF
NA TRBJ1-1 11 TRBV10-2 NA AISNPGNAEAF
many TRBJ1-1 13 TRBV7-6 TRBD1 ASSTRQGMNTEAF
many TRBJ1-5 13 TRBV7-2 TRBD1 ASSLGGGTGRPQH
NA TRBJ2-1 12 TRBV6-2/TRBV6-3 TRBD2 ASTSSGPYNEQF
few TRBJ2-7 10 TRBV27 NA ASRDPPGEQY
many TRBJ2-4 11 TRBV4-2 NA ASSQSVENIQY
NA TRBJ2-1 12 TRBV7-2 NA ASSLGVGVNEQF
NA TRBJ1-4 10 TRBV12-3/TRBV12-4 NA ASSLMGKSLF